One sample yielded the 27 T cell receptor beta chains listed below, sequenced in a study of read filtering for tumor transcriptome and immune sequencing. Molecular barcoded adaptors covering alpha/delta and beta/gamma chains were used on approximately 400 ng RNA. TCRdb re-derived calls from the reads in MiXCR, one entry per CDR3 protein. The sample contains about 62,000 distinct CDR3 sequences, roughly 19% of which appear only once. Sequences were obtained from a population of CD138-negative cells sorted from bone marrow. Receptor source: a donor older than 35 with multiple myeloma.

Note on this clonotype: A far larger clone is one base from this, pointing to a likely read error. V is TRBV6-5 and J is TRBJ2-1; D might be TRBD2 (6 bases). Deletions cut 0 bases from V and 0 bases from J, with 9 bases between. The length of the CDR3 is 16 residues. Germline V gene lookup returns CDR1 MNHEY and CDR2 SVGAGI. The CDR3, as DNA: TGTGCCAGCAGTTACTCGTCTAGCGTCTCCTACAATGAGCAGTTCTTC. It is translated as CASSYSSSVSYNEQFF.

This clonotype was observed at least ten times. The chain recombines TRBV30 with TRBJ1-1; no firm D call. CDR1 is GTSNPN and CDR2 is SVGIG in the germline V gene (reference sequence). CDR3 length equals 14 residues. The V end was cut by 0 bases, the J end by 1 base, with 9 bases between. CDR3 bases: TGTGCCTGGAGTGTAGCGCCGGGGAACACTGAAGCTTTCTTT. Protein: CAWSVAPGNTEAFF.

The genes are TRBV6-1 and TRBJ1-5; D may be TRBD1 (6 bases). Trimming shortened V by 4 bases and J by 6 bases, and 19 bases separated the two germline ends. The germline V gene encodes CDR1 MNHNS and CDR2 SASEGT. This CDR3 spans 16 amino acids. This CDR3 is CASSVRTGGRSQPQHF. In DNA, the CDR3 is TGTGCCAGCAGTGTCCGTACCGGGGGCAGGAGTCAGCCCCAGCATTTT.

This clonotype was seen at least ten times. The chain is built from TRBV5-1 and TRBJ2-1; no firm D call. V was shortened by 0 bases and J by 3 bases, with 10 bases between the two germline ends. This CDR3 has 15 amino acids. CDR1 and CDR2 from the germline V gene are SGHRS and YFSETQ. In DNA, the CDR3 is TGCGCCAGCAGCTTGGAAGCGCCAAGCTACAATGAGCAGTTCTTC. Encoded protein: CASSLEAPSYNEQFF.

This clonotype is classed as medium-sized (0.01 to 0.1%). The gene calls are TRBV7-3 and TRBJ2-1; TRBD2 is a possible D gene (6 bases). The CDR3 covers 13 residues. The V end lost 5 bases, the J end lost 11 bases, and 16 bases lay between the germline ends. Germline CDR1 is SGHTA and CDR2 is FQGTGA. CDR3 loop: CASSPYVGTQQFF. Written as DNA, the CDR3 is TGTGCCAGCAGCCCCTATGTAGGGACTCAGCAGTTCTTC.

This clonotype showed up many times. The gene calls are TRBV19 and TRBJ2-3; TRBD2 matches at 12 bases. The germline CDR1 and CDR2 sequences are LNHDA and SQIVND (reference sequence). The CDR3 runs 18 residues. The V segment lost 9 bases and the J segment 4 bases; nucleotides outside the gene matches: 17. The CDR3 spells CASQPPSGGAGFADTQYF. CDR3 DNA: TGTGCCAGCCAGCCCCCTAGCGGGGGGGCCGGGTTCGCAGATACGCAGTATTTT.

This clonotype has a handful of counts. The chain joins TRBV24-1 to TRBJ2-5; possible D gene TRBD2, 5 bases. The CDR3 totals 15 residues. V lost 1 base and J 1 base, leaving 9 bases between the germline ends. Per the germline V gene, CDR1 is KGHDR and CDR2 is SFDVKD. CDR3 loop: CATSDFVEGQETQYF. The CDR3 DNA sequence: TGTGCCACCAGTGATTTTGTTGAGGGCCAAGAGACCCAGTACTTC.

In this sample, this clonotype turned up a few times. V gene TRBV30 combines with J gene TRBJ1-3, with D maybe TRBD1 (5 bases). The CDR3 is made up of 17 amino acids. The germline V and J ends were trimmed by 5 bases and 1 base, with 21 bases remaining between them. In germline, CDR1 is GTSNPN, CDR2 SVGIG (reference sequence). CDR3 region: CAWQPGPFGHSGNTIYF. CDR3 nucleotides: TGTGCCTGGCAACCCGGACCATTTGGACATTCTGGAAACACCATATATTTT.

This clonotype has a count of ten or more. The chain is built from TRBV9 and TRBJ2-5, with 9 bases matching TRBD2. The CDR3 totals 15 residues. Germline loops: CDR1 SGDLS, CDR2 YYNGEE. V dropped 0 bases and J dropped 2; count of bases not matched to a gene: 2. The CDR3 nucleotides are TGTGCCAGCAGCGTAGGACTAGCGGAACAAGAGACCCAGTACTTC. As protein: CASSVGLAEQETQYF. The full variable domain, in which reference TRBV9 and TRBJ2-5 provide the parts outside the CDR3, is DSGVTQTPKHLITATGQRVTLRCSPRSGDLSVYWYQQSLDQGLQFLIQYYNGEERAKGNILERFSAQQFPDLHSELNLSSLELGDSALYFCASSVGLAEQETQYFGPGTRLLVL.

This clonotype was observed a single time. This likely reflects a read error, since a far larger clone is one base away. The chain combines TRBV7-2 with TRBJ2-1, with D tentatively TRBD1 or TRBD2 (5 bases each). Germline assignment: CDR1 SGHTA and CDR2 FQGNSA. Trimming stripped 5 bases from V and 5 bases from J, with 16 bases between. CDR3 length: 15 residues. The CDR3: CASSKLVGVDNEQFF. The CDR3 DNA reads TGTGCCAGCAGCAAACTAGTGGGGGTGGACAATGAGCAGTTCTTC.

To note about this clonotype: A read error is possible here, since a much larger clone lies one base away. The V gene is TRBV20-1, the J gene TRBJ2-2, with a tentative D call TRBD2 (5 bases). The CDR3 runs 12 residues. Looked up from germline, CDR1 is DFQATT and CDR2 is SNEGSKA (reference sequence). Here the CDR3 DNA reads TGCAGTGCTAGCGATTTCACCGGGGAGCTGCTTTTT. Protein sequence: CSASDFTGELLF.

For this clonotype: Being one base from a much bigger clone, this may be a read error. The V call is TRBV7-8, the J call TRBJ1-3; D possibly corresponds to TRBD1 (6 bases). Trimming stripped 5 bases from V and 7 bases from J, with 18 bases between. Germline CDR1 and CDR2: SGHVS and FQNEAQ. CDR3 size: 15 residues. For the CDR3, the DNA is TGTGCCAGCAGCCCAACGCGGGGGGCCAGGAACACCATATATTTT. It specifies CASSPTRGARNTIYF.

In this sample, this clonotype turned up many times. The CDR3 reads CASSGGQGSNQPQHF. CDR3 DNA sequence: TGCGCCAGCAGCGGCGGACAGGGGAGCAATCAGCCCCAGCATTTT. V is TRBV4-1 and J is TRBJ1-5; TRBD1 matches at 9 bases. With V trimmed by 5 bases and J by 1 base, 3 bases remained unmatched. Germline CDR1 and CDR2: MGHRA and YSYEKL. This CDR3 contains 15 residues.

This clonotype has a count of ten or more. V and J are TRBV20-1 and TRBJ2-3, with 9 nucleotides matching TRBD2. Germline trimming cut 3 bases from V and 4 bases from J; bases unmatched to any gene: 17. CDR3 size: 18 residues. Germline V gene data show CDR1 as DFQATT and CDR2 as SNEGSKA (reference sequence). CDR3 nucleotide sequence: TGCAGTGCTAGCGGTGGTGGCCGGGCTAGCGGGACTGCAGATACGCAGTATTTT. It translates to CSASGGGRASGTADTQYF.

In its sample, this clonotype is medium-sized. The CDR3 sequence is CASSILRRGEQFF. CDR3 DNA: TGTGCCAGTAGTATCCTCCGGAGGGGGGAGCAGTTCTTC. The V call is TRBV19, the J call TRBJ2-1; D possibly uses TRBD1 or TRBD2 (6 bases each). Germline values: CDR1 LNHDA, CDR2 SQIVND (reference sequence). This CDR3 contains 13 residues. V was trimmed by 3 bases and J by 10 bases, leaving 13 bases between them.

This clonotype was seen more than once but under ten times. The V and J genes are TRBV5-1 and TRBJ2-5, with TRBD2 identical over 7 bases. The CDR3 totals 16 residues. V gave up 4 bases and J gave up 1 base; unmatched junction bases: 10. CDR1 and CDR2 from the germline V gene are SGHRS and YFSETQ. In DNA form, the CDR3 reads TGCGCCAGCAGCCCGGGTCCGGGGAGGGCCCAAGAGACCCAGTACTTC. Amino acid sequence: CASSPGPGRAQETQYF.

This clonotype was observed at least ten times. The genes are TRBV7-8 and TRBJ2-3; D gene ambiguous. The CDR3 has 13 amino acids. The germline CDR1 and CDR2 sequences are SGHVS and FQNEAQ. The V end lost 1 base, the J end lost 10 bases, and 12 bases lay between the germline ends. CDR3 in amino acids: CASSLGFESAQYF. The CDR3 nucleotides read TGTGCCAGCAGCTTAGGTTTTGAAAGCGCGCAGTATTTT.

This clonotype was detected ten times or more. The V gene is TRBV20-1, the J gene TRBJ2-1; no reliable D call. The CDR3 loop spans 13 amino acids. Between the trimmed V and J ends, which lost 2 bases and 5 bases, there was a span of 10 bases. Germline lookup yields CDR1 DFQATT and CDR2 SNEGSKA (reference sequence). CDR3 loop: CSARRAFDNEQFF. CDR3 sequence (DNA): TGCAGTGCTAGACGGGCCTTTGACAATGAGCAGTTCTTC.

This clonotype occurred a few times. V gene TRBV20-1 combines with J gene TRBJ2-1, with 9 bases that match TRBD1. J gave up 8 bases and V 5 bases, and 10 bases lay outside the gene matches. CDR3 size: 14 residues. CDR1 DFQATT and CDR2 SNEGSKA come from the germline V gene (reference sequence). The chain's CDR3 is CSAQRQGVMDEQFF. CDR3 sequence (DNA): TGCAGTGCTCAAAGACAGGGGGTTATGGATGAGCAGTTCTTC.

This clonotype was detected ten times or more. The DNA of the CDR3 is TGTGCCAGCAGCTTAGGTGCGGGACCGCATGAAGAGCAGTTCTTC. Its protein product is CASSLGAGPHEEQFF. The V and J genes are TRBV7-9 and TRBJ2-1; TRBD2 might be the D (6 bases). Deletions cut 1 base from V and 10 bases from J, with 17 bases between. Germline CDR1 is SEHNR and CDR2 is FQNEAQ (reference sequence). The CDR3 is made up of 15 amino acids.

This clonotype was seen many times. CDR3 sequence reads: CASSLGAYEQYF. The CDR3 nucleotides are TGTGCCAGCAGCTTAGGGGCCTACGAGCAGTACTTC. This chain joins TRBV11-2 and TRBJ2-7, with unresolved D. Trimming removed 1 base from V and 2 bases from J, with 3 bases in between. Germline V gene data show CDR1 as SGHAT and CDR2 as FQNNGV. There are 12 residues in the CDR3.

This clonotype was counted only a few times. This may stem from a read error, because a much larger clone lies one nucleotide away. This sequence joins TRBV28 and TRBJ2-2; possible D gene TRBD2, 5 bases. The length of the CDR3 is 14 residues. Germline CDR1 is MDHEN and CDR2 is SYDVKM. The CDR3 loop reads CASSSYLNTGELLF. The CDR3 DNA reads TGTGCCAGCAGTTCCTATTTGAACACCGGGGAGCTGCTTTTT.

This clonotype was observed at least ten times. The gene calls are TRBV5-1 and TRBJ1-2, with D possibly being TRBD1 (6 bases). Trimming stripped 0 bases from V and 8 bases from J, with 17 bases between. The CDR3 is 15 residues long. Germline V gives CDR1 SGHRS, CDR2 YFSETQ. As DNA, the CDR3 is TGCGCCAGCAGCTTGGTCACGGGGGCGCTTGAGGGCTACACCTTC. This codes for CASSLVTGALEGYTF.

The chain carries TRBV2 and TRBJ2-1, with 13 bases aligning to TRBD2. With 4 bases clipped from V and 7 bases from J, the junction kept 10 bases outside the gene matches. The V gene's germline CDR1 is SNHLY and CDR2 FYNNEI. This CDR3 is built from 17 residues. CDR3 protein: CASSGPGLAGKGNEQFF. CDR3 DNA: TGTGCCAGCAGTGGCCCGGGACTAGCGGGAAAGGGAAATGAGCAGTTCTTC.

Regarding this clonotype: The DNA is omitted, as the CDR3 cannot be located on it reliably, and the CDR3 follows TCRdb's listing. This chain joins TRBV4-1 and TRBJ2-5; the table's TRBD2 call for D was not verified on the DNA. CDR1 is MGHRA, CDR2 YSYEKL, per germline. The CDR3 totals 18 residues, both ends included. The CDR3 sequence: CASSQVWGSGSFQETQCF.

This clonotype was found many times. This chain joins TRBV3-1 and TRBJ2-1, with a possible D match to TRBD2 (6 bases). The V gene's germline CDR1 is LGHDT and CDR2 YNNKEL (reference sequence). The length of the CDR3 is 14 residues. Deletions cut 4 bases from V and 4 bases from J, with 11 bases between. For the CDR3, the DNA is TGTGCCAGCAGCCGGGACTCGACGTACAATGAGCAGTTCTTC. Translating gives CASSRDSTYNEQFF.

This clonotype was seen repeatedly, ten times or more. The genes are TRBV28 and TRBJ2-2, with TRBD1 as a possible D gene (5 bases). The CDR3 contains 17 residues. V was trimmed by 5 bases and J by 2 bases, leaving 18 bases between them. Germline CDR1 and CDR2: MDHEN and SYDVKM. DNA of the CDR3: TGTGCCAGCAGTGCCCTGGTCCAGGGCCCAAACACCGGGGAGCTGTTTTTT. This codes for CASSALVQGPNTGELFF.